These T cell receptor beta chains were read from a single sample in a study of beta chain features in type 1 diabetes. Using immunoSEQ multiplex PCR, the repertoire was profiled, and TCRdb retains in-frame clones only, with some absent. Here the sample spans some 220,000 clones, under 13% being singletons. Sequenced: central memory CD4+ T cells from blood. The receptor set was obtained from a man younger than 35 in good health. CDR3s include the opening cysteine and the closing phenylalanine or tryptophan. D genes are given only for firm matches. Some rows have no size entry. The others give once, few or many, or a class for an expanded clone.

clone size: many
V gene: TRBV30
D gene: .
J gene: TRBJ2-1
CDR3 DNA: TGTGCCTGGAGTGTAGCGGTCCCCCGCTCCTACAATGAGCAGTTCTTC
CDR3 protein: CAWSVAVPRSYNEQFF

clone size: few
V gene: TRBV5-1
D gene: TRBD2
J gene: TRBJ2-5
CDR3 DNA: TGCGCCAGCAGCTTGGACGGGACTAGCGGGAGGAAGACCCAGTACTTC
CDR3 protein: CASSLDGTSGRKTQYF

clone size: few
V gene: TRBV7-2
D gene: .
J gene: TRBJ2-5
CDR3 DNA: TGTGCCAGCAGCTTGGGGGCTATGGAAGAGACCCAGTACTTC
CDR3 protein: CASSLGAMEETQYF

clone size: many
V gene: TRBV14
D gene: .
J gene: TRBJ2-1
CDR3 DNA: TGTGCCAGCAGCCGGGACTGGACGTCTGAGCAGTTCTTC
CDR3 protein: CASSRDWTSEQFF

clone size: few
V gene: TRBV11-2
D gene: .
J gene: TRBJ2-1
CDR3 DNA: TGTGCCAGCAGCTTAGTTGGGGCGTACAATGAGCAGTTCTTC
CDR3 protein: CASSLVGAYNEQFF

clone size: .
V gene: TRBV28
D gene: .
J gene: TRBJ2-7
CDR3 DNA: TGTGCCAGCAGTTCCACGAATGTTTACGAGCAGTACTTC
CDR3 protein: CASSSTNVYEQYF

clone size: few
V gene: TRBV4-1
D gene: TRBD2
J gene: TRBJ2-7
CDR3 DNA: TGCGCCAGCAGCCAAGGACTAGCGGACCTCTCCTACGAGCAGTACTTC
CDR3 protein: CASSQGLADLSYEQYF

clone size: many
V gene: TRBV5-1
D gene: TRBD1
J gene: TRBJ2-7
CDR3 DNA: TGCGCCAGCAGACCTCAACAACAGGGGACCTACGAGCAGTACTTC
CDR3 protein: CASRPQQQGTYEQYF

clone size: many
V gene: TRBV18
D gene: TRBD1
J gene: TRBJ2-7
CDR3 DNA: TGTGCCAGCTCGAGACAGGGGTCCTCCTACGAGCAGTACTTC
CDR3 protein: CASSRQGSSYEQYF

clone size: few
V gene: TRBV29-1
D gene: TRBD2
J gene: TRBJ2-3
CDR3 DNA: TGCAGCGTTGAAGGAGTCGGGAGGGCAGATACGCAGTATTTT
CDR3 protein: CSVEGVGRADTQYF

clone size: few
V gene: TRBV29-1
D gene: .
J gene: TRBJ2-1
CDR3 DNA: TGCAGCGTTGAAGCTCACCTCAGGGGAAATGAGCAGTTCTTC
CDR3 protein: CSVEAHLRGNEQFF

clone size: few
V gene: TRBV5-6
D gene: TRBD1
J gene: TRBJ1-2
CDR3 DNA: TGTGCCAGCAGCCCGACAGGGGAATATCGGGAGGATGGCTACACCTTC
CDR3 protein: CASSPTGEYREDGYTF

clone size: many
V gene: TRBV14
D gene: .
J gene: TRBJ2-1
CDR3 DNA: TGTGCCAGCAGCCAACATAGCGGCTACAATGAGCAGTTCTTC
CDR3 protein: CASSQHSGYNEQFF

clone size: .
V gene: TRBV7-6
D gene: .
J gene: TRBJ1-1
CDR3 DNA: TGTGCCAGCAGCTTAGATCAGAACACTGAAGCTTTCTTT
CDR3 protein: CASSLDQNTEAFF

clone size: .
V gene: TRBV7-2
D gene: .
J gene: TRBJ1-4
CDR3 DNA: TGTGCCAGCAGCTTAGGGCAGGGGCGTGCAACTAATGAAAAACTGTTTTTT
CDR3 protein: CASSLGQGRATNEKLFF

clone size: .
V gene: TRBV6-6
D gene: .
J gene: TRBJ1-1
CDR3 DNA: TGTGCCAGCAGTTACCCAAGTGCAGGGGCCTCCTCGGCTTTCTTT
CDR3 protein: CASSYPSAGASSAFF

clone size: few
V gene: TRBV4-2
D gene: .
J gene: TRBJ2-3
CDR3 DNA: TGTGCCAGCAGCCAAGATGAGAGATCCACAGATACGCAGTATTTT
CDR3 protein: CASSQDERSTDTQYF

clone size: few
V gene: TRBV7-2
D gene: .
J gene: TRBJ2-6
CDR3 DNA: TGTGCCAGCAGCTTATTTTCTGGGAGCTCTGGGGCCAACGTCCTGACTTTC
CDR3 protein: CASSLFSGSSGANVLTF

clone size: few
V gene: TRBV10-3
D gene: .
J gene: TRBJ1-2
CDR3 DNA: TGTGCCATCAAGGAGTTTGACTATGGCTACACCTTC
CDR3 protein: CAIKEFDYGYTF

clone size: .
V gene: TRBV7-9
D gene: .
J gene: TRBJ2-5
CDR3 DNA: TGTGCCAGCAGCTTCCGGGGCCTGCAAGAGACCCAGTACTTC
CDR3 protein: CASSFRGLQETQYF

clone size: .
V gene: TRBV30
D gene: TRBD1
J gene: TRBJ2-5
CDR3 DNA: TGTGCCTGGAGTACCGGGACAGGGGGGATAGAGACCCAGTACTTC
CDR3 protein: CAWSTGTGGIETQYF

clone size: many
V gene: TRBV5-1
D gene: .
J gene: TRBJ1-1
CDR3 DNA: TGCGCCAGCAGCTTGTTGGATGGGGAGACTGAAGCTTTCTTT
CDR3 protein: CASSLLDGETEAFF

clone size: .
V gene: TRBV4-3
D gene: TRBD2
J gene: TRBJ2-1
CDR3 DNA: TGCGCCAGCAGCCAAGTTGCGGGAGTCTTCAATGAGCAGTTCTTC
CDR3 protein: CASSQVAGVFNEQFF

clone size: few
V gene: TRBV18
D gene: .
J gene: TRBJ2-1
CDR3 DNA: TGTGCCAGCTCACCACGGACTGACTACAATGAGCAGTTCTTC
CDR3 protein: CASSPRTDYNEQFF

clone size: many
V gene: TRBV10-3
D gene: TRBD2
J gene: TRBJ2-1
CDR3 DNA: TGTGCCACCGTAGCGGGAAACTCCTACAATGAGCAGTTCTTC
CDR3 protein: CATVAGNSYNEQFF

clone size: few
V gene: TRBV7-9
D gene: .
J gene: TRBJ2-7
CDR3 DNA: TGTGCCAGCAGCTTCCGCCCCCGGACCTACGAGCAGTACTTC
CDR3 protein: CASSFRPRTYEQYF

clone size: few
V gene: TRBV7-8
D gene: TRBD1
J gene: TRBJ2-7
CDR3 DNA: TGTGCCAGCAGCTTAGAAGGTTGGACAGGCTACGAGCAGTACTTC
CDR3 protein: CASSLEGWTGYEQYF

clone size: few
V gene: TRBV28
D gene: TRBD1
J gene: TRBJ2-5
CDR3 DNA: TGTGCCAGCAGTCTTGGACAGGAGGAGACCCAGTACTTC
CDR3 protein: CASSLGQEETQYF

clone size: few
V gene: TRBV25-1
D gene: .
J gene: TRBJ2-7
CDR3 DNA: TGTGCCAGCAGTGACTATCCAGCTTCCTACGAGCAGTACTTC
CDR3 protein: CASSDYPASYEQYF